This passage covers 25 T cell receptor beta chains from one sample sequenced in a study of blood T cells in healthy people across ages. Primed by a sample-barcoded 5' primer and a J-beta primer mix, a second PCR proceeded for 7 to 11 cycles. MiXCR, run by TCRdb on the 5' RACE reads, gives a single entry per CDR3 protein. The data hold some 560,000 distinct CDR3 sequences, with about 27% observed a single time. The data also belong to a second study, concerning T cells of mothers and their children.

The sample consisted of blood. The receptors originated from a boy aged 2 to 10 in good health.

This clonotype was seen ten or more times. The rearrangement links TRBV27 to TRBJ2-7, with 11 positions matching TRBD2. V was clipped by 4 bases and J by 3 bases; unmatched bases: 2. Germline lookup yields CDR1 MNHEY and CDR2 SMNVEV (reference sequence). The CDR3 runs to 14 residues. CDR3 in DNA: TGTGCCAGCAGTTCTGGGACTAGCGGCTACGAGCAGTACTTC. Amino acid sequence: CASSSGTSGYEQYF.

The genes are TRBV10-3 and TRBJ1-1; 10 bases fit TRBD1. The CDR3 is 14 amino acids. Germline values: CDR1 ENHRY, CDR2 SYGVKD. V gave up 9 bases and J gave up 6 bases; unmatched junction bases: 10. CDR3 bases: TGTGCCATAGGTTGGGACAGGGGCGCCGCTGAAGCTTTCTTT. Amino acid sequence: CAIGWDRGAAEAFF.

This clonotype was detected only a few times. The CDR3 sequence: CAISEGGGRETQYF. In DNA form, the CDR3 reads TGTGCCATCAGTGAGGGGGGGGGCCGGGAGACCCAGTACTTC. The chain carries TRBV10-3 and TRBJ2-5; a weak D match, TRBD2 (7 bases). This CDR3 is built from 14 residues. V lost 2 bases, J lost 5 bases, and 12 bases lay in between. The germline gives CDR1 ENHRY, CDR2 SYGVKD.

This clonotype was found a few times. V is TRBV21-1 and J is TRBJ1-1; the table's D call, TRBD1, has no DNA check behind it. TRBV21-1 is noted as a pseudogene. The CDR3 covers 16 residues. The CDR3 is CASSHFQTGGFTEAFF. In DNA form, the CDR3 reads TGTGCCAGCAGCCATTTTCAGACAGGGGGATTCACTGAAGCTTTCTTT.

Written as DNA, the CDR3 is TGTGCCAGCAGCCAGATTCCGGGTTACGAGCAGTACTTC. Protein product: CASSQIPGYEQYF. The genes are TRBV14 and TRBJ2-7; D gene uncertain. CDR1 and CDR2 (germline): SGHDN, FVKESK. The CDR3 sequence is 13 residues long. Deletions cut 3 bases from V and 4 bases from J, with 10 bases between.

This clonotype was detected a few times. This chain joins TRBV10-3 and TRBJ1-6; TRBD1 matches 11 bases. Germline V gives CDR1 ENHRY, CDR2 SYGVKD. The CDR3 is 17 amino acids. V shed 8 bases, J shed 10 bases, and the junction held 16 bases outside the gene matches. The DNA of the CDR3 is TGTGCCATCGGGGGTGAAAGGGACAGGGGGAGGTCCTCACCCCTCCACTTT. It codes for CAIGGERDRGRSSPLHF.

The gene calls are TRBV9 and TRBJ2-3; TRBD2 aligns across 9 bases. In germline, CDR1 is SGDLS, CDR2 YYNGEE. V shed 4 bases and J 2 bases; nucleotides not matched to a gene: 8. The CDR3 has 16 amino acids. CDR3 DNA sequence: TGTGCCAGCAGCCCCCGGGCGGGAGGGCCCACAGATACGCAGTATTTT. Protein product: CASSPRAGGPTDTQYF.

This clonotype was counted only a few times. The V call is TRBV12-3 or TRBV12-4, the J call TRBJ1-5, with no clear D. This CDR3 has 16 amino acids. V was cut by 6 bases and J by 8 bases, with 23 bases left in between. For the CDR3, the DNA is TGTGCCAGCAGCCAGGCTGACCCGGTTTCAACGGAGCCCCAGCATTTT. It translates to CASSQADPVSTEPQHF.

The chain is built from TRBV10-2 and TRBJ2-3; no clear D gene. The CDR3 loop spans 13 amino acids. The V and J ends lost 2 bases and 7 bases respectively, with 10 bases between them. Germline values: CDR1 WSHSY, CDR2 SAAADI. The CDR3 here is CASSEQVLNTQYF. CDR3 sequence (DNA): TGCGCCAGCAGTGAGCAAGTACTGAATACGCAGTATTTT.

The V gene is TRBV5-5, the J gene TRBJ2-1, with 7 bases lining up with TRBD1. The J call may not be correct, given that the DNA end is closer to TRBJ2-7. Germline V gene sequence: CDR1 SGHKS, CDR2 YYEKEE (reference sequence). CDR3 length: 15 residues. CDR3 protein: CASSLVPTGRYEQYF. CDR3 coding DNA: TGTGCCAGCAGCTTGGTCCCGACAGGGCGCTACGAGCAGTACTTC.

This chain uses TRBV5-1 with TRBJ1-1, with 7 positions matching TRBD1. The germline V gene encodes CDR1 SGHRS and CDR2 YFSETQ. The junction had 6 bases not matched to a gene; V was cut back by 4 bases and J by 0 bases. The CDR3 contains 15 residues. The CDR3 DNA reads TGCGCCAGCAGCCAGGGACAGAATATGAACACTGAAGCTTTCTTT. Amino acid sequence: CASSQGQNMNTEAFF.

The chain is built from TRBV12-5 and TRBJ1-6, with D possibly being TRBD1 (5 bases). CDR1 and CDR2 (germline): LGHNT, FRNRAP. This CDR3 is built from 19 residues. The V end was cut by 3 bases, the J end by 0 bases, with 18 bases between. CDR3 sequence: CASGFFLSGASSYNSPLHF. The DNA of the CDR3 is TGTGCTAGTGGTTTTTTCCTGAGTGGGGCCAGCTCCTATAATTCACCCCTCCACTTT.

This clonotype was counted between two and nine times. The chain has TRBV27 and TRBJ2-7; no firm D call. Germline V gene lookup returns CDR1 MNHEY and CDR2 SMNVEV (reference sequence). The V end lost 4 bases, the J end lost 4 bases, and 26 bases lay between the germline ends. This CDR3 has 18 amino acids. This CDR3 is CASSSLQALVTFQYEQYF. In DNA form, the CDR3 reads TGTGCCAGCAGTTCTCTCCAGGCGTTAGTAACTTTCCAGTACGAGCAGTACTTC.

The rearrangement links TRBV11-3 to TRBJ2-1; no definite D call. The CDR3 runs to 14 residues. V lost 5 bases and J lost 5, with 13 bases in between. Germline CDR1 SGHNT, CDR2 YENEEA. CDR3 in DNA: TGTGCCAGCAGCCCCCGCGAGCCTGACAATGAGCAGTTCTTC. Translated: CASSPREPDNEQFF.

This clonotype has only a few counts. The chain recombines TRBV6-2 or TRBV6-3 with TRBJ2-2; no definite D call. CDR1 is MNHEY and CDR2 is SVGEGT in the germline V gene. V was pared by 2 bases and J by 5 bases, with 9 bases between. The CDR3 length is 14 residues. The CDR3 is CASSYLEVTGELFF. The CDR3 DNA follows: TGTGCCAGCAGTTACCTAGAAGTAACCGGGGAGCTGTTTTTT.

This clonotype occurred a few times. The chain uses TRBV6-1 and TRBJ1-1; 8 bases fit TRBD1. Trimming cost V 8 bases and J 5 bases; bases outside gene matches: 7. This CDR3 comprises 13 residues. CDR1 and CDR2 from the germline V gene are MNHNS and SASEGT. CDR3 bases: TGTGCCAGCGGACAGGGAATATATACTGAAGCTTTCTTT. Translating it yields CASGQGIYTEAFF.

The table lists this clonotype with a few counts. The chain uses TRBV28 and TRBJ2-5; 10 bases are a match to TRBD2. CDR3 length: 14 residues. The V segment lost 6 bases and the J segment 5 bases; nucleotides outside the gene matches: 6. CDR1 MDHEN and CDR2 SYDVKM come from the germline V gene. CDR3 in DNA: TGTGCCAGCAGATTAGCGGGAGGAAGGGAGACCCAGTACTTC. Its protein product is CASRLAGGRETQYF.

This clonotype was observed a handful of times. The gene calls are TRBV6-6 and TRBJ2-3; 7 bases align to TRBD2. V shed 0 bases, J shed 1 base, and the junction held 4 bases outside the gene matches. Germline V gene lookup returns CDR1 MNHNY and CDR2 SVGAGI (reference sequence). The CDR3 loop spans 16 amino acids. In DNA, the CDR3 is TGTGCCAGCAGTTACTCCCACGCGGGGGGCACAGATACGCAGTATTTT. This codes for CASSYSHAGGTDTQYF.

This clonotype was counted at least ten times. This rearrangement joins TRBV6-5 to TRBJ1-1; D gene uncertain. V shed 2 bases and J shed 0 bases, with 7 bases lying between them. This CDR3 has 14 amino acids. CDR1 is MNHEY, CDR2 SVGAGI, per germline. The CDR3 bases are TGTGCCAGCAGTTACGGGCGGTTGAACACTGAAGCTTTCTTT. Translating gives CASSYGRLNTEAFF.

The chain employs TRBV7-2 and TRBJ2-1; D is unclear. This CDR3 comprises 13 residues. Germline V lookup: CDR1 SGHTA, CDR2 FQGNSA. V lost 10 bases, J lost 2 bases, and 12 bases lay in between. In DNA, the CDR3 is TGTGCCATACCCCTCAGAACCTACAATGAGCAGTTCTTC. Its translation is CAIPLRTYNEQFF. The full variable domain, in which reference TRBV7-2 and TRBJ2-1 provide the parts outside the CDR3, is GAGVSQSPSNKVTEKGKDVELRCDPISGHTALYWYRQSLGQGLEFLIYFQGNSAPDKSGLPSDRFSAERTGGSVSTLTIQRTQQEDSAVYLCAIPLRTYNEQFFGPGTRLTVL.

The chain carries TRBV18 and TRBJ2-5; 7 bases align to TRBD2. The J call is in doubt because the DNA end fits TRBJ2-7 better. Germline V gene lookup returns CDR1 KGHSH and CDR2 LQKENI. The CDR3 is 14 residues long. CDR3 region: CASSYGTTSYEQYF. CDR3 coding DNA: TGTGCCAGCTCATACGGGACTACCTCCTACGAGCAGTACTTC.

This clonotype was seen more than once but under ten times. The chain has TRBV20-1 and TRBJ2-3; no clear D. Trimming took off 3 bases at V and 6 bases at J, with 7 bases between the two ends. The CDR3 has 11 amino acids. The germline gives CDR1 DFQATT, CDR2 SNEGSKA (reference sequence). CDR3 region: CSASVRDTQYF. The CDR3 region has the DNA TGCAGTGCTAGTGTCAGGGATACGCAGTATTTT.

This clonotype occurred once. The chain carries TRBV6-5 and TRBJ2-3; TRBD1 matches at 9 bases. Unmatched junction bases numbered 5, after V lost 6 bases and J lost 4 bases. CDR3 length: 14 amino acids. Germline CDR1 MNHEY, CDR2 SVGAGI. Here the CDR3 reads CASRAGTGPDTQYF. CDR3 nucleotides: TGTGCCAGCAGGGCCGGGACAGGGCCAGATACGCAGTATTTT.

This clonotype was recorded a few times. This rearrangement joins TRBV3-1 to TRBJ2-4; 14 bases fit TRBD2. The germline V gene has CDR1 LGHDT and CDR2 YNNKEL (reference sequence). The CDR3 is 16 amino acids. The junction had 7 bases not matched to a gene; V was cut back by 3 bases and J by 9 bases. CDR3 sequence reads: CASSHGTSGSLSIQYF. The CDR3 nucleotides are TGTGCCAGCAGCCACGGGACTAGCGGGAGTTTGAGCATTCAGTACTTC.

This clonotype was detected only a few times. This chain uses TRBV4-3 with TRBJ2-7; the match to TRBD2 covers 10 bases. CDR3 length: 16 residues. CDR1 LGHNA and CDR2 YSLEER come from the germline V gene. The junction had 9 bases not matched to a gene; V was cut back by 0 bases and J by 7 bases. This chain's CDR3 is CASSQDPLAGAKEQYF. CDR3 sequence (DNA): TGCGCCAGCAGCCAAGATCCCCTAGCGGGAGCGAAAGAGCAGTACTTC.